The 31 T cell receptor beta chains below come from one sample, sequenced in a study of cytomegalovirus exposure and HLA in healthy donors. The PCR had 60 Vbeta and 13 Jbeta primers. TCRdb's copy holds only in-frame clones and misses some; the assay was immunoSEQ multiplex PCR. The profile shows some 130,000 clones, 65% to 80% of them singletons. Material for sequencing was PBMCs. The receptors here all came from a man aged 40-50 years in good health and CMV-seronegative.

J is TRBJ2-5 and V is TRBV5-1; no reliable D call. CDR1 and CDR2 from the germline V gene are SGHRS and YFSETQ. The V end lost 0 bases, the J end lost 4 bases, and 13 bases lay between the germline ends. CDR3 length equals 15 residues. The DNA for the CDR3 is TGCGCCAGCAGCTTGGCCTACTCCGTCGGAGAGACCCAGTACTTC. Its translation is CASSLAYSVGETQYF.

This sequence joins TRBV19 and TRBJ1-1; tentative D call: TRBD1 (5 bases). This CDR3 region has 13 residues. The germline CDR1 and CDR2 sequences are LNHDA and SQIVND (reference sequence). Trimming cost V 6 bases and J 6 bases, with 14 bases left between them. The CDR3 DNA sequence: TGTGCCAGTAGCCCTGGCGACAGCGCTGAAGCTTTCTTT. Translation gives CASSPGDSAEAFF.

This rearrangement joins TRBV30 to TRBJ2-1; possible D gene TRBD2, 6 bases. Germline V gene data show CDR1 as GTSNPN and CDR2 as SVGIG (reference sequence). This CDR3 spans 13 amino acids. Trimming stripped 3 bases from V and 7 bases from J, with 13 bases between. The CDR3 is CAWRVGGRNEQFF. The CDR3 bases are TGTGCCTGGAGAGTGGGAGGAAGGAATGAGCAGTTCTTC.

The genes are TRBV4-1 and TRBJ1-5; TRBD1 might be the D (6 bases). Trimming removed 2 bases from V and 1 base from J, with 12 bases in between. The CDR3 runs to 16 residues. CDR1 and CDR2 (germline): MGHRA, YSYEKL. CDR3 sequence reads: CASSQNDRQSNQPQHF. DNA of the CDR3: TGCGCCAGCAGCCAAAACGACAGGCAGAGCAATCAGCCCCAGCATTTT.

V and J are TRBV6-6 and TRBJ2-7, with 7 bases that match TRBD1. The CDR3 has 14 amino acids. V shed 5 bases and J 2 bases; nucleotides not matched to a gene: 6. Germline CDR1 and CDR2: MNHNY and SVGAGI (reference sequence). CDR3 sequence (DNA): TGTGCCAGCAGTCGCAGGACAGGCACCTACGAGCAGTACTTC. It is translated as CASSRRTGTYEQYF.

The CDR3 is CAWSGGRGGYGYTF. The CDR3 DNA is TGTGCCTGGAGTGGCGGTAGGGGAGGCTATGGCTACACCTTC. V and J are TRBV30 and TRBJ1-2; D possibly corresponds to TRBD1 (5 bases). Trimming stripped 1 base from V and 4 bases from J, with 13 bases between. The germline V gene encodes CDR1 GTSNPN and CDR2 SVGIG (reference sequence). The CDR3 sequence is 14 residues long.

This clone was counted only a few times. The CDR3: CAGHLAGTVDYEQYF. The CDR3 nucleotides read TGTGCCGGCCATCTCGCCGGGACAGTCGACTACGAGCAGTACTTC. The chain combines TRBV2 with TRBJ2-7; 7 bases line up with TRBD1. Germline-derived CDR1 and CDR2 are SNHLY and FYNNEI. The J segment lost 3 bases and the V segment lost 11 bases, leaving 16 bases of the junction unmatched. CDR3 length: 15 residues.

The chain couples TRBV7-2 to TRBJ2-1; D unresolved. CDR1 and CDR2 (germline): SGHTA, FQGNSA. This CDR3 is built from 14 residues. V dropped 5 bases and J dropped 5 bases, with 13 bases sitting between them. For the CDR3, the DNA is TGTGCCAGCAGCCGCCCTAATAGTCACAATGAGCAGTTCTTC. Translated: CASSRPNSHNEQFF. Full variable domain (outside the CDR3, taken from reference TRBV7-2 and TRBJ2-1): GAGVSQSPSNKVTEKGKDVELRCDPISGHTALYWYRQSLGQGLEFLIYFQGNSAPDKSGLPSDRFSAERTGGSVSTLTIQRTQQEDSAVYLCASSRPNSHNEQFFGPGTRLTVL.

This clone was picked up a small number of times. As DNA, the CDR3 is TGTGCCAGCAGCTTACAGTCCAATGAAAAACTGTTTTTT. Protein sequence: CASSLQSNEKLFF. The gene calls are TRBV7-7 and TRBJ1-4; D unclear. The CDR3 extends over 13 amino acids. The germline V gene has CDR1 SSHAT and CDR2 FNYEAQ (reference sequence). Trimming took off 2 bases at V and 5 bases at J, with 6 bases between the two ends.

The chain combines TRBV27 with TRBJ2-7, with TRBD2 matching over 8 bases. The CDR3 has 15 amino acids. The V and J ends lost 5 bases and 3 bases, in that order; junction bases with no gene match: 9. The germline V gene encodes CDR1 MNHEY and CDR2 SMNVEV (reference sequence). The CDR3, as DNA: TGTGCCAGCAGTCTTACTAGCGGACTTGGCTACGAGCAGTACTTC. This sequence encodes CASSLTSGLGYEQYF.

The CDR3 bases are TGTGCCATAGAGACCAGGGGGTCGGGCGGCTACACCTTC. It specifies CAIETRGSGGYTF. The chain links TRBV10-3 to TRBJ1-2; 7 nucleotides line up with TRBD1. Trimming cost V 9 bases and J 8 bases; bases outside gene matches: 12. The germline CDR1 and CDR2 sequences are ENHRY and SYGVKD. The CDR3 is made up of 13 amino acids.

The V call is TRBV9, the J call TRBJ2-5, with 7 bases identical to TRBD2. The CDR3 spans 15 residues. Germline CDR1 SGDLS, CDR2 YYNGEE. Trimming took 0 bases from V and 4 from J; bases not matched to a gene: 6. The CDR3 nucleotides are TGTGCCAGCAGCGTAGTGGCGGGAGCACGAGAGACCCAGTACTTC. It specifies CASSVVAGARETQYF.

This clone was seen once. The rearrangement uses TRBV19 and TRBJ2-7; 11 bases are a match to TRBD2. The V gene end was trimmed by 4 bases and the J gene end by 3 bases; junction bases not matched to a gene: 2. Germline-derived CDR1 and CDR2 are LNHDA and SQIVND (reference sequence). The CDR3 loop spans 14 amino acids. Here the CDR3 reads CASSTSGGFYEQYF. The DNA of the CDR3 is TGTGCCAGTAGTACTAGCGGGGGGTTCTACGAGCAGTACTTC.

V is TRBV19 and J is TRBJ1-5; 9 positions match TRBD1. This CDR3 comprises 15 residues. The V segment lost 5 bases and the J segment 3 bases; nucleotides outside the gene matches: 5. Germline CDR1 and CDR2: LNHDA and SQIVND (reference sequence). The CDR3 loop reads CASSPTGGYNQPQHF. CDR3 nucleotides: TGTGCCAGTAGTCCGACAGGGGGATACAATCAGCCCCAGCATTTT.

The V and J genes are TRBV11-2 and TRBJ2-1, with 9 bases fitting TRBD1. The length of the CDR3 is 16 residues. J gave up 5 bases and V 3 bases, and 8 bases lay outside the gene matches. Germline CDR1 reads SGHAT; CDR2 reads FQNNGV. Here the CDR3 reads CASSFPGQGINNEQFF. The CDR3 DNA reads TGTGCCAGCAGCTTCCCGGGACAGGGTATTAACAATGAGCAGTTCTTC.

This chain joins TRBV5-4 and TRBJ1-2; 9 bases are a match to TRBD1. The germline V gene encodes CDR1 SGHNT and CDR2 YYREEE (reference sequence). With 4 bases clipped from V and 3 bases from J, the junction kept 7 bases outside the gene matches. CDR3 length equals 15 residues. The CDR3 is CASSLQGQGHYGYTF. CDR3 in DNA: TGTGCCAGCAGCCTACAGGGACAGGGCCACTATGGCTACACCTTC. The full variable domain, rest sourced from reference TRBV5-4 and TRBJ1-2, is ETGVTQSPTHLIKTRGQQVTLRCSSQSGHNTVSWYQQALGQGPQFIFQYYREEENGRGNFPPRFSGLQFPNYSSELNVNALELDDSALYLCASSLQGQGHYGYTFGSGTRLTVV.

The chain combines TRBV11-2 with TRBJ1-1, with a possible D match to TRBD1 (5 bases). Germline values: CDR1 SGHAT, CDR2 FQNNGV. This CDR3 contains 12 residues. V was shortened by 0 bases and J by 11 bases, with 10 bases between the two germline ends. CDR3 nucleotides: TGTGCCAGCAGCTTAGAGTCCGGGGGGGCTTTCTTT. It is translated as CASSLESGGAFF.

This chain links TRBV7-2 with TRBJ2-2, with D possibly being TRBD1 (5 bases). CDR3 size: 12 residues. The V gene lost 3 bases and the J gene lost 6 bases, with 5 bases spanning the gap. Germline CDR1 is SGHTA and CDR2 is FQGNSA. CDR3 loop: CASSFRAGELFF. CDR3 in DNA: TGTGCCAGCAGCTTCAGGGCCGGGGAGCTGTTTTTT.

This clone was observed once. V gene TRBV11-3 combines with J gene TRBJ2-5; TRBD2 matches at 10 bases. The CDR3 totals 16 residues. Germline trimming cut 5 bases from V and 9 bases from J; bases unmatched to any gene: 15. Germline V gene lookup returns CDR1 SGHNT and CDR2 YENEEA. CDR3 protein: CASSPPSSGGEWPQYF. DNA for the CDR3: TGTGCCAGCAGCCCCCCCTCTAGCGGGGGAGAGTGGCCCCAGTACTTC.

The chain links TRBV5-8 to TRBJ2-5; 8 bases align to TRBD1. The CDR3 covers 13 residues. V dropped 6 bases and J dropped 5; count of bases not matched to a gene: 6. The germline V gene encodes CDR1 SGHTS and CDR2 YDEGEE. The CDR3 nucleotides read TGTGCCAGCACCCTTCAGGGGGCTGAGACCCAGTACTTC. It codes for CASTLQGAETQYF.

The rearrangement uses TRBV6-5 and TRBJ1-1; 7 bases align to TRBD1. J gave up 9 bases and V 4 bases, and 8 bases lay outside the gene matches. Per germline, CDR1 MNHEY and CDR2 SVGAGI. The CDR3 sequence is 13 residues long. The CDR3 DNA is TGTGCCAGCAGTTCCCCTGACAGGGTCAAAGCTTTCTTT. It is translated as CASSSPDRVKAFF.

The V gene is TRBV5-1, the J gene TRBJ1-1, with a possible D match to TRBD1 (5 bases). Deletions cut 0 bases from V and 3 bases from J, with 9 bases between. Germline V gene lookup returns CDR1 SGHRS and CDR2 YFSETQ. This CDR3 has 14 amino acids. The CDR3: CASSLEGRDTEAFF. The CDR3 nucleotides are TGCGCCAGCAGCTTGGAGGGGAGGGACACTGAAGCTTTCTTT.

The gene calls are TRBV27 and TRBJ2-7; 14 bases fit TRBD2. With 5 bases clipped from V and 3 bases from J, the junction kept 9 bases outside the gene matches. This CDR3 is built from 17 residues. Looked up from germline, CDR1 is MNHEY and CDR2 is SMNVEV (reference sequence). This chain's CDR3 is CASSPGLAGGPNYEQYF. CDR3 nucleotides: TGTGCCAGCAGTCCCGGACTAGCGGGAGGACCAAACTACGAGCAGTACTTC.

In its sample, this clone was seen a few times. The chain combines TRBV7-9 with TRBJ1-2; perhaps TRBD1 as D (5 bases). Per germline, CDR1 SEHNR and CDR2 FQNEAQ (reference sequence). The germline V and J ends were trimmed by 5 bases and 6 bases, with 22 bases remaining between them. CDR3 size: 16 residues. For the CDR3, the DNA is TGTGCCAGCAGCCCGATTCGGACACAATTTAGAAATGGCTACACCTTC. Encoded protein: CASSPIRTQFRNGYTF.

This clone was counted between two and nine times. At one boundary the junction diverges from the germline segment, which might be a read error. CDR3 sequence reads: CSSNGRNSPLHF. Written as DNA, the CDR3 is TGTTCCAGCAATGGGCGTAATTCACCCCTCCACTTT. This chain links TRBV7-9 with TRBJ1-6; unclear D gene. The CDR3 is made up of 12 amino acids. CDR1 and CDR2 (germline): SEHNR, FQNEAQ (reference sequence).

The chain couples TRBV5-1 to TRBJ2-1, with 9 bases aligning to TRBD1. The V gene's germline CDR1 is SGHRS and CDR2 YFSETQ. CDR3 length: 15 amino acids. V shed 4 bases, J shed 4 bases, and the junction held 6 bases outside the gene matches. The CDR3 sequence is CASSPSGQGYNEQFF. In nucleotides, the CDR3 is TGCGCCAGCAGCCCCTCGGGACAGGGTTACAATGAGCAGTTCTTC.

The chain has TRBV6-1 and TRBJ2-3, with TRBD1 as a possible D gene (7 bases). Germline V gene sequence: CDR1 MNHNS, CDR2 SASEGT. The ends were cut back, 7 bases at V and 4 bases at J, with 15 bases in the middle. The CDR3 has 14 residues. The CDR3 reads CASTLLRGADTQYF. In nucleotides, the CDR3 is TGTGCCAGCACCCTTCTCAGGGGGGCAGATACGCAGTATTTT.

The chain uses TRBV5-1 and TRBJ2-1; 7 bases are a match to TRBD1. The J segment lost 0 bases and the V segment lost 4 bases, leaving 7 bases of the junction unmatched. The CDR3 has 16 amino acids. Germline assignment: CDR1 SGHRS and CDR2 YFSETQ. The CDR3 DNA reads as TGCGCCAGCAGCCCGGACAGGATCAGCTCCTACAATGAGCAGTTCTTC. Translation: CASSPDRISSYNEQFF. The full variable domain, in which reference TRBV5-1 and TRBJ2-1 provide the parts outside the CDR3, is KAGVTQTPRYLIKTRGQQVTLSCSPISGHRSVSWYQQTPGQGLQFLFEYFSETQRNKGNFPGRFSGRQFSNSRSEMNVSTLELGDSALYLCASSPDRISSYNEQFFGPGTRLTVL.

This chain links TRBV21-1 with TRBJ2-1; TRBD1 is the table's D call and was not checked against the DNA. TRBV21-1 is a pseudogene. This CDR3 spans 15 amino acids. The CDR3 reads CASRNRDSSYNEQFF. CDR3 bases: TGTGCCAGCAGAAACCGGGACAGCTCCTACAATGAGCAGTTCTTC.

V is TRBV6-5 and J is TRBJ2-5; 8 bases align to TRBD2. This CDR3 is built from 14 residues. The germline gives CDR1 MNHEY, CDR2 SVGAGI. J was trimmed by 4 bases and V by 6 bases; bases with no gene match: 7. CDR3 sequence reads: CASSLGLAGETQYF. Written as DNA, the CDR3 is TGTGCCAGCAGCCTCGGACTAGCAGGAGAGACCCAGTACTTC.

The CDR3 region has the DNA TGTGCCAGCAGCTTAGGAGGGGGACAGGGTGAAGAGACCCAGTACTTC. Residues: CASSLGGGQGEETQYF. The chain employs TRBV11-3 and TRBJ2-5, with 9 bases that match TRBD1. V lost 1 base to trimming and J lost 3 bases; unmatched junction nucleotides: 6. CDR3 length: 16 amino acids. Germline CDR1 reads SGHNT; CDR2 reads YENEEA.